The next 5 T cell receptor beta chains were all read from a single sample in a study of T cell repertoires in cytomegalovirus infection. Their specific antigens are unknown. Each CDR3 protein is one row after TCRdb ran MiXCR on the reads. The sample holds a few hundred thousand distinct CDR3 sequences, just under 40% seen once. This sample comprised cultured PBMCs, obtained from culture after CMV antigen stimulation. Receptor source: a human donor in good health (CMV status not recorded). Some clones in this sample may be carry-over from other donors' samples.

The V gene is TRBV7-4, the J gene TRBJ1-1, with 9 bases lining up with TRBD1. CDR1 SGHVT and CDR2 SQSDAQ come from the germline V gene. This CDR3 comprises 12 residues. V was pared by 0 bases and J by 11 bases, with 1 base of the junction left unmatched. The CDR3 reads CASSLAGQGAFF. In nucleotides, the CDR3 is TGTGCCAGCAGCTTAGCGGGACAGGGTGCTTTCTTT.

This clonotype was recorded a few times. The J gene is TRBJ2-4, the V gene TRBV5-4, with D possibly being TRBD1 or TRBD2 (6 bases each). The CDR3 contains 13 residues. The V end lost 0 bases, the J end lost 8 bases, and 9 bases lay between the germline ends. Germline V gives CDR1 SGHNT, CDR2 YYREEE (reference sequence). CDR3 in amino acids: CASSLGGADIQYF. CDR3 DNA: TGTGCCAGCAGCTTGGGGGGGGCGGACATTCAGTACTTC.

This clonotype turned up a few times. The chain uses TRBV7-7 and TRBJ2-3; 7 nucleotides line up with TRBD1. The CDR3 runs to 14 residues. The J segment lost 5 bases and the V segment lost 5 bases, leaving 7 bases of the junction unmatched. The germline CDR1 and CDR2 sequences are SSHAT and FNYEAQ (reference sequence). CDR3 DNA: TGTGCCAGCAGCCCGACAGGGATGGAAGATACGCAGTATTTT. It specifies CASSPTGMEDTQYF.

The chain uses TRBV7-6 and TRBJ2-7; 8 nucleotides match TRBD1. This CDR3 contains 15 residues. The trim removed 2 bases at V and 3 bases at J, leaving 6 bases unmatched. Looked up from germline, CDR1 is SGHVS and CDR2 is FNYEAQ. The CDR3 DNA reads TGTGCCAGCAGCTTACAAGACAGGGGTGGCTACGAGCAGTACTTC. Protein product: CASSLQDRGGYEQYF.

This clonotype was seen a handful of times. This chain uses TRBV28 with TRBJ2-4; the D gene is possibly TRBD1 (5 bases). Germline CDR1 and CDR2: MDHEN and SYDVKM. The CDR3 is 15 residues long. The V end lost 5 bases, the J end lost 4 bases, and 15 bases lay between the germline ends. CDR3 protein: CASSPWGREKNIQYF. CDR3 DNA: TGTGCCAGCAGTCCCTGGGGCAGAGAGAAAAACATTCAGTACTTC.